This T cell receptor beta chain was retrieved from a study of control samples from healthy donors and cancer patients (dated by TCRdb to about 2020). Libraries were constructed by the immunoSEQ multiplex PCR assay. What TCRdb holds here is the immuneACCESS table cut down to in-frame rearrangements. Part of the clones is not present; checked against another copy, under half of the missing clones reflect an unresolved V gene, and the others are unexplained. This sample lists over 100,000 clones; approximately 92% were detected once. 2.1% of the sample lies in the top ten. The CDR3 spans 15 residues, from the cysteine through the phenylalanine. The DNA shown is the 45-base CDR3, in frame from base 1. CDR1 and CDR2 (KGHSH, LQKENI) derive from the germline V gene. The junction shows trimming of 1 base on V and 4 bases on J, plus 13 bases between the germline ends. This clone was counted once. The clone's antigen remains unknown. It has no much larger one-base neighbor in the sample; base qualities were not kept.

Specimen: blood. This receptor was obtained from a woman aged 45-65 years in good health. The sequence is built from TRBV18 and TRBJ1-1, and perhaps TRBD1 as D gene, on 6 matching bases. The CDR3 protein is CASSPLHREGTEAFF. The nucleotides read TGTGCCAGCTCACCACTCCACAGGGAGGGCACTGAAGCTTTCTTT. Reference TRBV18 and TRBJ1-1 proteins supply the regions before and after the CDR3; the full variable domain is: NAGVMQNPRHLVRRRGQEARLRCSPMKGHSHVYWYRQLPEEGLKFMVYLQKENIIDESGMPKERFSAEFPKEGPSILRIQQVVRGDSAAYFCASSPLHREGTEAFFGQGTRLTVV.